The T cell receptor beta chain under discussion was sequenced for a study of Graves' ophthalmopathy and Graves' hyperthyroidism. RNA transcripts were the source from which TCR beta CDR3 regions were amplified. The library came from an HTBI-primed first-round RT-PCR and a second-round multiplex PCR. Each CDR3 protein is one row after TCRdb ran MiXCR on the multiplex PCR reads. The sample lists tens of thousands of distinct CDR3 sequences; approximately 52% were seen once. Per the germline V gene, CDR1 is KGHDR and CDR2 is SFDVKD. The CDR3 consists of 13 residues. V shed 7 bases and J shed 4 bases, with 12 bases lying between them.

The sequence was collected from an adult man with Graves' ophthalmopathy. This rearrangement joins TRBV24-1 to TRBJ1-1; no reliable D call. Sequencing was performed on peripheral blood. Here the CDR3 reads CATRLNMSTEAFF. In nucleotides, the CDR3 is TGTGCCACCAGGTTAAACATGAGCACTGAAGCTTTCTTT.